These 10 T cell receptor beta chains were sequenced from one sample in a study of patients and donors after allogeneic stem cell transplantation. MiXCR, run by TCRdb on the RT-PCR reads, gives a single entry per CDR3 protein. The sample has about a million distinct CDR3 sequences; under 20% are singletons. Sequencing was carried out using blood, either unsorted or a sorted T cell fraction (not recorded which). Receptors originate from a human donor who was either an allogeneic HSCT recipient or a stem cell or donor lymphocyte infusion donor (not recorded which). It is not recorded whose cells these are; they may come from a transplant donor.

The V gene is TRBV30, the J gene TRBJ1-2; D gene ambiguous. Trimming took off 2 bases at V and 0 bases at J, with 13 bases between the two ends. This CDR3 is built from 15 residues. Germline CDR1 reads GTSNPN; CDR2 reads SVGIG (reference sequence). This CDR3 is CAWSKKILSNYGYTF. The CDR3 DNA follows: TGTGCCTGGAGTAAAAAGATATTATCTAACTATGGCTACACCTTC.

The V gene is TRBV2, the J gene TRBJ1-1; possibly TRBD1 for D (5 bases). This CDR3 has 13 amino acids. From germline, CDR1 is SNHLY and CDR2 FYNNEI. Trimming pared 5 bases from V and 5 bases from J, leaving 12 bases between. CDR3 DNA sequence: TGTGCCAGCAGTCTTACTCCAGGGACTGAAGCTTTCTTT. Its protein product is CASSLTPGTEAFF.

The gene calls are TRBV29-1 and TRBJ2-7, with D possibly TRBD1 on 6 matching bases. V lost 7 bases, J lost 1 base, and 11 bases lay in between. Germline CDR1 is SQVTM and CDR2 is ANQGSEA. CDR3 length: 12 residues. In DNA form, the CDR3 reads TGCAGCGCCGCCGGGACATCCTACGAGCAGTACTTC. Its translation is CSAAGTSYEQYF.

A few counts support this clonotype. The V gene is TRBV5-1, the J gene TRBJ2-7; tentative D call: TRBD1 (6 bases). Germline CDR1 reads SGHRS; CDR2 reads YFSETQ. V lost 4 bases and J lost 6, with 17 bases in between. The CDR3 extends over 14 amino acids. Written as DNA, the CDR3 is TGCGCCAGCAGCCCCCGCCAGGGGTGGAGCGAGCAGTACTTC. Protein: CASSPRQGWSEQYF.

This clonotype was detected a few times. The CDR3 sequence is CASSQDPPTMNTEAFF. The CDR3 nucleotides are TGCGCCAGCAGCCAAGATCCTCCAACTATGAACACTGAAGCTTTCTTT. This sequence joins TRBV4-1 and TRBJ1-1; D ambiguous. Trimming cost V 0 bases and J 0 bases, with 11 bases left between them. This CDR3 comprises 16 residues. Germline V gives CDR1 MGHRA, CDR2 YSYEKL.

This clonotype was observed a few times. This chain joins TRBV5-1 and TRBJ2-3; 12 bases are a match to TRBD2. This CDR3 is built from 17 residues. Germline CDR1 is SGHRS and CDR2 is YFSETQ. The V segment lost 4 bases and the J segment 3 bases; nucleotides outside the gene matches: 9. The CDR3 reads CASSPNPSGGGTDTQYF. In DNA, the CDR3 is TGCGCCAGCAGCCCAAATCCTAGCGGGGGGGGAACAGATACGCAGTATTTT.

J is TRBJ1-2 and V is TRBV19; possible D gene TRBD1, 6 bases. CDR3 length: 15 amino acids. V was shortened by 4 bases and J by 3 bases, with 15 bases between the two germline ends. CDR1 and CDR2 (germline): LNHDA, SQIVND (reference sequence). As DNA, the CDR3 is TGTGCCAGTAGTACGCCCGGCAGGGGAGACTATGGCTACACCTTC. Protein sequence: CASSTPGRGDYGYTF.

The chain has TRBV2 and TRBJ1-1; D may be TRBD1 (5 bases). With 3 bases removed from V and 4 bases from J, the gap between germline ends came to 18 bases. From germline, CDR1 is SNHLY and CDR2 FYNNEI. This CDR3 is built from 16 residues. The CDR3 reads CASSERWPGYTTEAFF. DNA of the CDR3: TGTGCCAGCAGTGAGAGGTGGCCAGGGTATACCACTGAAGCTTTCTTT.

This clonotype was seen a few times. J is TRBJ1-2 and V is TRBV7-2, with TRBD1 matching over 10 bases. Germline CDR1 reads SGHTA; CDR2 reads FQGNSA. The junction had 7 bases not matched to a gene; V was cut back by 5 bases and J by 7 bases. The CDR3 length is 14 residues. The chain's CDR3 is CASSQTGGAFGYTF. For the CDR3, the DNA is TGTGCCAGCAGCCAGACAGGGGGCGCGTTTGGCTACACCTTC.

Written as DNA, the CDR3 is TGTGCCAGCAGTAAAGGGCAGGGTGGTTCACCCCTCCACTTT. It encodes CASSKGQGGSPLHF. The rearrangement uses TRBV6-1 and TRBJ1-6; D is perhaps TRBD1 (5 bases). Germline loops: CDR1 MNHNS, CDR2 SASEGT. This CDR3 comprises 14 residues. Trimming removed 5 bases at V and 9 bases at J, with 14 bases between.